This T cell receptor beta chain came from a study of identical twins. Study results and limitations: The abundant beta clonotypes from cord blood had fewer insertions, and memory repertoires had none of this.

Germline V lookup: CDR1 SNHLY, CDR2 FYNNEI. The CDR3 is 13 residues long. V gave up 8 bases and J gave up 9 bases, with 17 bases separating them. TCRdb re-analysed the 5' RACE reads in MiXCR, keeping a single row per CDR3 protein. The sample yields 420,000 or so distinct CDR3 sequences, about a fifth seen once. Turning to this clonotype: Its target is not known.

The source is a man between 45 and 60 years old in good health. This chain connects TRBV2 to TRBJ2-1; D might be TRBD2 (5 bases). Sequenced input: naive T cells sorted from blood. Here the CDR3 reads CASRPPIGLEQFF. CDR3 bases: TGTGCCAGCCGTCCACCTATTGGACTTGAGCAGTTCTTC.